These 6 T cell receptor beta chains came from one sample sequenced in a study of early T cells in non-severe SARS-CoV-2 infection (dated by TCRdb to the early 2020s). Preparation of the library involved 5' RACE. The data were produced on a NextSeq 500. The public reads were reanalyzed by TCRdb: fastp trimming at Q25, MiXCR alignment, in-frame beta chains only. CDR3 protein duplicates are merged, each entry listing the most common genes and DNA. The sample includes tens of thousands of distinct CDR3 sequences, with 10% to 15% observed a single time. Together, the top ten hold 1.2% to 1.5% of the sample. The material sequenced was whole blood, taken at baseline. The receptors derive from an adult who was a healthcare worker with PCR-confirmed SARS-CoV-2 infection or an uninfected control (not recorded which).

V gene TRBV12-3 or TRBV12-4 combines with J gene TRBJ2-5; the D gene is possibly TRBD1 (5 bases). CDR3 length: 13 residues. V lost 3 bases and J lost 2, with 7 bases in between. CDR3: CASSFAGQETQYF. CDR3 DNA: TGTGCCAGCAGTTTTGCAGGGCAAGAGACCCAGTACTTC.

This rearrangement joins TRBV28 to TRBJ2-1, with TRBD2 as a possible D gene (5 bases). The CDR3 consists of 15 residues. V was trimmed by 3 bases and J by 0 bases, leaving 9 bases between them. Germline values: CDR1 MDHEN, CDR2 SYDVKM. CDR3: CASSFSDFSYNEQFF. The CDR3 nucleotides are TGTGCCAGCAGTTTTAGCGATTTCTCCTACAATGAGCAGTTCTTC.

The chain has TRBV7-2 and TRBJ2-7; D is ambiguous. Trimming stripped 5 bases from V and 3 bases from J, with 14 bases between. CDR3 length: 14 residues. The germline CDR1 and CDR2 sequences are SGHTA and FQGNSA. CDR3 protein: CASSPVGLRYEQYF. Written as DNA, the CDR3 is TGTGCCAGCAGCCCCGTTGGGCTCCGCTACGAGCAGTACTTC.

The chain has TRBV20-1 and TRBJ2-1; either TRBD1 or TRBD2 may fit D (5 bases each). Trimming took off 0 bases at V and 9 bases at J, with 15 bases between the two ends. The CDR3 has 14 amino acids. Per the germline V gene, CDR1 is DFQATT and CDR2 is SNEGSKA (reference sequence). CDR3 nucleotides: TGCAGTGCTAGAGATTCAGGGTATGAGGGTGAGCAGTTCTTC. Its translation: CSARDSGYEGEQFF.

This clonotype was detected ten times or more. V usage is TRBV7-9 and J usage is TRBJ1-2; 9 bases agree with TRBD1. The CDR3 length is 13 residues. J lost 8 bases, V lost 5 bases, and 6 bases had no gene match. The germline V gene encodes CDR1 SEHNR and CDR2 FQNEAQ (reference sequence). CDR3 amino acids: CASSIRDRDGYTF. CDR3 nucleotide sequence: TGTGCCAGCAGCATAAGGGACAGGGACGGCTACACCTTC.

This clonotype showed up many times. The J gene is TRBJ2-1, the V gene TRBV4-2; a possible D gene is TRBD2 (5 bases). CDR1 is LGHNA and CDR2 is YNFKEQ in the germline V gene. With 0 bases removed from V and 6 bases from J, the gap between germline ends came to 9 bases. CDR3 size: 14 residues. CDR3 coding DNA: TGTGCCAGCAGCCAAGAACTAGTAGGCAATGAGCAGTTCTTC. The encoded protein is CASSQELVGNEQFF.